A single TCR beta chain is shown here with its context. What it binds is not known. The V end was cut by 4 bases, the J end by 7 bases, with 10 bases between. The CDR3 loop spans 13 amino acids. The germline gives CDR1 LGHNA, CDR2 YSLEER. This sample is drawn from a study of shared clonotypes between healthy human individuals. Findings and caveats of the study: Larger estimated richness was generally recorded for naive subsets relative to memory subsets. Sharing across four donors was highest in naive CD4 (approximately 5%) and lowest in memory CD8 (roughly 0.4%). Deeper or shallower sequencing was expected to change how clonotypes are shared among donors.

It was across several immunoSEQ plates that each subset's genomic DNA was evenly split. Clones were read by immunoSEQ multiplex PCR, and TCRdb kept only the in-frame ones, dropping some. The profile shows 1.6 million or so clones, roughly 97% of them singletons. This chain links TRBV4-3 with TRBJ2-2, with D uncertain. Sequenced input: naive CD4+ T cells sorted from blood. The subset here: CD45RA+ positively selected. The receptor's source is a man aged 25 to 45 in good health. CDR3 nucleotides: TGCGCCAGCAGCCGAGGACCCGGCGGGGAGCTGTTTTTT. It yields the protein CASSRGPGGELFF.